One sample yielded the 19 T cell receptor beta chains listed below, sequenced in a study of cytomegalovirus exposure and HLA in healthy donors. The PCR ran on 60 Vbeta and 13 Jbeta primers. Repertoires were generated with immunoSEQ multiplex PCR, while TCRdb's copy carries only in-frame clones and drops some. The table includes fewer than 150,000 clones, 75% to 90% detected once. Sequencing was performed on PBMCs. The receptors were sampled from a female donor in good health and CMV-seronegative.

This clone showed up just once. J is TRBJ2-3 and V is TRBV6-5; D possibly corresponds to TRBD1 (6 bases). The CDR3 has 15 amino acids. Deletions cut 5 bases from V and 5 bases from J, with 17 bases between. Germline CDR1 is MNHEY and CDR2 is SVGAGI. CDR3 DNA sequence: TGTGCCAGCAGTGGCAGGGGTCGGTTGAGAGATACGCAGTATTTT. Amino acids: CASSGRGRLRDTQYF.

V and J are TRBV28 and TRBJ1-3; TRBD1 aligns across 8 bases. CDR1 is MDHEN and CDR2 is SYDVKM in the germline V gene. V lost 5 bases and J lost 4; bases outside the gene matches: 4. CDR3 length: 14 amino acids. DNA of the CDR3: TGTGCCAGCAGTCGGTACAGGGGGGGAAACACCATATATTTT. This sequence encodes CASSRYRGGNTIYF. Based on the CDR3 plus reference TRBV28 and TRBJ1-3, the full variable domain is DVKVTQSSRYLVKRTGEKVFLECVQDMDHENMFWYRQDPGLGLRLIYFSYDVKMKEKGDIPEGYSVSREKKERFSLILESASTNQTSMYLCASSRYRGGNTIYFGEGSWLTVV.

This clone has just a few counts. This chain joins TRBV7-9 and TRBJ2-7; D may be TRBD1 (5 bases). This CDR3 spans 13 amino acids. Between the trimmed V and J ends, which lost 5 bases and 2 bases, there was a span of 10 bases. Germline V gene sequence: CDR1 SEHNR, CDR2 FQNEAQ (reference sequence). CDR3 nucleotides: TGTGCCAGCAGCCAAGGCAGGGCCTACGAGCAGTACTTC. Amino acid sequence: CASSQGRAYEQYF.

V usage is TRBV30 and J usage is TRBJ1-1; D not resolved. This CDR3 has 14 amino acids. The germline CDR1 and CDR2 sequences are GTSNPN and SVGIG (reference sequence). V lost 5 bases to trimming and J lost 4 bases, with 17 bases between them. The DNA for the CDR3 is TGTGCCTGGGTACGCCAGGTGCAGGCCACTGAAGCTTTCTTT. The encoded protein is CAWVRQVQATEAFF.

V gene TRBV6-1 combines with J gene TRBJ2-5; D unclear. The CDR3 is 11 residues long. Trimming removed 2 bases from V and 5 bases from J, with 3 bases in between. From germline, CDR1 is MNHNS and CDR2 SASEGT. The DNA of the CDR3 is TGTGCCAGCAGTGAACAGGAGACCCAGTACTTC. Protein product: CASSEQETQYF.

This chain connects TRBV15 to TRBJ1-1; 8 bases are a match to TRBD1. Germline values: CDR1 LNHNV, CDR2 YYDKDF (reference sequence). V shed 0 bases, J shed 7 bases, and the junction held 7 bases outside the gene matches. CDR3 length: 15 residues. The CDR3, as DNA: TGTGCCACCAGCAGAGATAGGTCAGGGGGCTTTGAAGCTTTCTTT. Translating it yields CATSRDRSGGFEAFF.

This chain's CDR3 is CASSLVGQDHYGYTF. CDR3 coding DNA: TGTGCCAGCAGCTTAGTCGGACAGGACCACTATGGCTACACCTTC. V is TRBV11-2 and J is TRBJ1-2; TRBD1 agrees at 7 bases. Germline trimming cut 1 base from V and 3 bases from J; bases unmatched to any gene: 5. The V gene's germline CDR1 is SGHAT and CDR2 FQNNGV. CDR3 length: 15 amino acids.

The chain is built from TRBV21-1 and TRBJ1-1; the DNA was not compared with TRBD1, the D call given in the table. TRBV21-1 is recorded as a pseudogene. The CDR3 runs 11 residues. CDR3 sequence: CASSMTGEAFF. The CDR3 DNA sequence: TGTGCCAGCAGCATGACAGGCGAAGCTTTCTTT.

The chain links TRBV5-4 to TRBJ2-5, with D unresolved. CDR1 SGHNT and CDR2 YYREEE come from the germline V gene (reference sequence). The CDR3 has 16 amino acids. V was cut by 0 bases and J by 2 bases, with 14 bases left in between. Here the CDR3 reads CASSLGLLGRQETQYF. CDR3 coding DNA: TGTGCCAGCAGCTTGGGTCTTTTGGGCAGGCAAGAGACCCAGTACTTC.

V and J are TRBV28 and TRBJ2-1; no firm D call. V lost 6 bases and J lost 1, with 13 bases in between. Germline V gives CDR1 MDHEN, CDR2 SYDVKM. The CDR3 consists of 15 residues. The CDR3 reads CASSPDTASYNEQFF. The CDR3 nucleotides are TGTGCCAGCAGCCCCGACACCGCGTCCTACAATGAGCAGTTCTTC.

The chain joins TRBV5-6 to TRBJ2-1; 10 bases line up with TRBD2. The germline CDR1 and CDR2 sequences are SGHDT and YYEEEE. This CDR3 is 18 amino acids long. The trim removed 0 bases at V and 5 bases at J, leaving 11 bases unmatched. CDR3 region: CASSLADLLAGDHNEQFF. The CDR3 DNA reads TGTGCCAGCAGCTTGGCCGATCTGCTAGCGGGGGATCACAATGAGCAGTTCTTC. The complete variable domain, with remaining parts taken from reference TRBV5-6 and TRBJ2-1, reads DAGVTQSPTHLIKTRGQQVTLRCSPKSGHDTVSWYQQALGQGPQFIFQYYEEEERQRGNFPDRFSGHQFPNYSSELNVNALLLGDSALYLCASSLADLLAGDHNEQFFGPGTRLTVL.

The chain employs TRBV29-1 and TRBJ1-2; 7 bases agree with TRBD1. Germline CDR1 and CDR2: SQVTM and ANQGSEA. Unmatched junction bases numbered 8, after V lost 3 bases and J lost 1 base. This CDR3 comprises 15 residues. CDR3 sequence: CSVDTLRQGNYGYTF. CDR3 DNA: TGCAGCGTTGATACCTTAAGACAGGGTAACTATGGCTACACCTTC. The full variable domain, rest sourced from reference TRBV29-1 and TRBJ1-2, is SAVISQKPSRDICQRGTSLTIQCQVDSQVTMMFWYRQQPGQSLTLIATANQGSEATYESGFVIDKFPISRPNLTFSTLTVSNMSPEDSSIYLCSVDTLRQGNYGYTFGSGTRLTVV.

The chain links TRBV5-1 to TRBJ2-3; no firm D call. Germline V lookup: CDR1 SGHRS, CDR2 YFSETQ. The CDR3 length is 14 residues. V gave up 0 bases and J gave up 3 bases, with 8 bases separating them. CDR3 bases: TGCGCCAGCAGCTTGGGAGGCCCTACAGATACGCAGTATTTT. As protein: CASSLGGPTDTQYF.

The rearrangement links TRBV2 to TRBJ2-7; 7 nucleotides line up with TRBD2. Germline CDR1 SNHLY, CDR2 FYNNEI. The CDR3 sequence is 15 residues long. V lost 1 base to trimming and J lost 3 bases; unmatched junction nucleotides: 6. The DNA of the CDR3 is TGTGCCAGCAGTGAAGGGCGCGGGGGACTCTACGAGCAGTACTTC. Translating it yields CASSEGRGGLYEQYF.

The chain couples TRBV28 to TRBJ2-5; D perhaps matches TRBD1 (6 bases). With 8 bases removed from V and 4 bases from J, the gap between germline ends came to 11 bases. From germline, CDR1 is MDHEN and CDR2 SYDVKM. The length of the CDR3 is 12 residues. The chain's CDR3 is CASEGVSETQYF. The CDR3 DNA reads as TGTGCCAGCGAGGGGGTGTCAGAGACCCAGTACTTC.

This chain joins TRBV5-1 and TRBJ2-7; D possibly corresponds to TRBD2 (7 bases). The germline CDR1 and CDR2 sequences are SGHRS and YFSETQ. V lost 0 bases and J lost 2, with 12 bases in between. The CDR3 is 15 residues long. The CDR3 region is CASSLEGGVPYEQYF. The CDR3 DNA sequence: TGCGCCAGCAGCTTGGAGGGGGGGGTCCCCTACGAGCAGTACTTC.

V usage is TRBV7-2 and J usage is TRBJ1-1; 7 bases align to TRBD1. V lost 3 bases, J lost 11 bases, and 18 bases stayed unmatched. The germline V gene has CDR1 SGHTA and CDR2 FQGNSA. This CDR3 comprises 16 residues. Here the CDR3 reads CASSFPVINLDRVAFF. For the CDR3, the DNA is TGTGCCAGCAGCTTCCCAGTTATTAATCTCGACAGGGTTGCTTTCTTT. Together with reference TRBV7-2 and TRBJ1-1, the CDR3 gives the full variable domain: GAGVSQSPSNKVTEKGKDVELRCDPISGHTALYWYRQSLGQGLEFLIYFQGNSAPDKSGLPSDRFSAERTGGSVSTLTIQRTQQEDSAVYLCASSFPVINLDRVAFFGQGTRLTVV.

In nucleotides, the CDR3 is TGTGCCAGCAGCTCTGCCGGGAGATTCACCGGGGAGCTGTTTTTT. Translating gives CASSSAGRFTGELFF. The V and J genes are TRBV13 and TRBJ2-2; D perhaps matches TRBD2 (6 bases). The germline V gene has CDR1 PRHDT and CDR2 FYEKMQ (reference sequence). The CDR3 spans 15 residues. The ends were cut back, 4 bases at V and 4 bases at J, with 13 bases in the middle.

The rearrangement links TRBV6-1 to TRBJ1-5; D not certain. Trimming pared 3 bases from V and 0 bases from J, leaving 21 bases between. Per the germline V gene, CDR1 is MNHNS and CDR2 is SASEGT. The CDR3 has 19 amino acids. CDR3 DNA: TGTGCCAGCAGTGAGGAGATAGGCGGGAATTCTTATAGCAATCAGCCCCAGCATTTT. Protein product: CASSEEIGGNSYSNQPQHF.